The clone carrying this T cell receptor (beta chain) was detected ten times or more. What it recognizes is unknown. The data are from a study of response to subunit inactivated influenza vaccine. Study conclusions and caveats: Authors suggested seasonal influenza vaccinations each recruit few new T cells.

TCRdb re-derived calls from the RT-PCR reads in MiXCR, one entry per CDR3 protein. The data contain about 500,000 distinct CDR3 sequences, around 7.7% of them singletons. The sequencing used PBMCs from blood, collected around 25 months after vaccination. This clonotype originated in a man between 50 and 69 years old who received an inactivated influenza vaccine.

The CDR3 DNA reads TGCGCCAGCAGCCAAGATTTCGGGACAGGACTCTATGGCTACACCTTC. Translating it yields CASSQDFGTGLYGYTF. The rearrangement joins TRBV4-3 to TRBJ1-2, with 8 bases aligning to TRBD1. V was pared by 0 bases and J by 4 bases, with 7 bases of the junction left unmatched. Germline CDR1 LGHNA, CDR2 YSLEER. The CDR3 has 16 amino acids.